This TCR beta chain derives from a study of identical twins. Via MiXCR, TCRdb re-called the 5' RACE reads, giving one row per CDR3 protein. The sample yields hundreds of thousands of distinct CDR3 sequences, roughly 12% seen once. Trimming took 5 bases from V and 12 from J; bases not matched to a gene: 10. Germline CDR1 is MNHEY and CDR2 is SMNVEV (reference sequence). This CDR3 contains 14 residues. These sequences were also reported in another study, on yellow fever vaccine responses in identical twins.

The TCR comes from a woman younger than 30 in good health. The J gene is TRBJ2-1, the V gene TRBV27, with 10 bases that match TRBD2. Sequenced input: PBMCs. CDR3 nucleotide sequence: TGTGCCAGCAGTACAATCGGGACTAGCGAGGGGCAGTTCTTC. It is translated as CASSTIGTSEGQFF.